Described below is a single T cell receptor beta chain sequence and its context. Per the original methods: Using reference gene primer amplification, nucleated cell counts were estimated. TCRdb's copy holds only in-frame clones and misses some; the assay was immunoSEQ multiplex PCR. The V and J calls and the clone size are those of that table, but D and trimming were determined from the DNA. The sample carries some 200,000 clones, under 90% recorded once. The entry originates in a study of blood T cell repertoires in COVID-19. Study at large: The origin of the acute and convalescent COVID-19 samples was the United States, Italy and Spain. Sources were T cells, B-cell-depleted T cells, or PBMCs; the material itself was cDNA or gDNA.

The sequenced sample consisted of peripheral blood. This clonotype was obtained from a man older than 75 with acute or convalescent COVID-19.

CDR3 coding DNA: TGTGCCAGTAGACACGACAGGGCGGGGTCCTACGAGCAGTACTTC. It yields the protein CASRHDRAGSYEQYF. This chain uses TRBV19 with TRBJ2-7, with D possibly TRBD1 on 7 matching bases. Trimming took off 6 bases at V and 1 base at J, with 16 bases between the two ends. Germline lookup yields CDR1 LNHDA and CDR2 SQIVND (reference sequence). This CDR3 is built from 15 residues.